The 19 T cell receptor beta chains reported below all come from one sample, sequenced in a study of shared clonotypes between healthy human individuals. The assay was immunoSEQ multiplex PCR, and TCRdb's table has in-frame clones only and misses some. The table has about 2.3 million clones, more than 80% seen once; the top ten hold about 0.39%. The sequenced sample was naive CD4+ T cells from PBMCs. Documented subset: CD45RA+ positively selected. The receptors originated from a young man in good health. Some clones in this sample may be carry-over from other donors' samples.

V is TRBV10-1 and J is TRBJ1-6; 7 bases agree with TRBD1. Losses at the gene ends were 6 bases for V and 5 bases for J; bases not matched to a gene: 4. Per the germline V gene, CDR1 is WNHNN and CDR2 is SYGVQD (reference sequence). The CDR3 loop spans 14 amino acids. The CDR3 here is CASSSGTDNSPLHF. Written as DNA, the CDR3 is TGCGCCAGCAGCTCCGGGACAGATAATTCACCCCTCCACTTT.

The rearrangement joins TRBV11-2 to TRBJ2-7; D uncertain. The germline gives CDR1 SGHAT, CDR2 FQNNGV. V lost 2 bases and J 5 bases, leaving 7 bases between the germline ends. The CDR3 extends over 12 amino acids. CDR3 DNA sequence: TGTGCCAGCAGCTTAAAAGGACACGAGCAGTACTTC. Protein product: CASSLKGHEQYF. Drawing the rest from reference TRBV11-2 and TRBJ2-7, the complete variable domain is EAGVAQSPRYKIIEKRQSVAFWCNPISGHATLYWYQQILGQGPKLLIQFQNNGVVDDSQLPKDRFSAERLKGVDSTLKIQPAKLEDSAVYLCASSLKGHEQYFGPGTRLTVT.

The V gene is TRBV5-6, the J gene TRBJ2-7, with 11 positions matching TRBD1. Trimming cost V 3 bases and J 6 bases; bases outside gene matches: 8. The CDR3 loop spans 15 amino acids. The germline gives CDR1 SGHDT, CDR2 YYEEEE. The CDR3 coding sequence is TGTGCCAGCAGCTCCAGGACAGGGGGCTCAGGCGAGCAGTACTTC. Translation: CASSSRTGGSGEQYF. Full variable domain (outside the CDR3, taken from reference TRBV5-6 and TRBJ2-7): DAGVTQSPTHLIKTRGQQVTLRCSPKSGHDTVSWYQQALGQGPQFIFQYYEEEERQRGNFPDRFSGHQFPNYSSELNVNALLLGDSALYLCASSSRTGGSGEQYFGPGTRLTVT.

The chain joins TRBV30 to TRBJ1-3, with D maybe TRBD1 (5 bases). Germline CDR1 GTSNPN, CDR2 SVGIG (reference sequence). The CDR3 length is 15 residues. V lost 2 bases and J lost 0, with 11 bases in between. The CDR3: CAWSRGLRSGNTIYF. CDR3 sequence (DNA): TGTGCCTGGAGTCGGGGCCTCCGCTCTGGAAACACCATATATTTT.

The chain uses TRBV9 and TRBJ2-2, with a weak D call TRBD2 (7 bases). There are 14 residues in the CDR3. CDR1 is SGDLS, CDR2 YYNGEE, per germline. Between the trimmed V and J ends, which lost 3 bases and 6 bases, there was a span of 12 bases. The CDR3 sequence: CASSATGGPGELFF. The CDR3 DNA follows: TGTGCCAGCAGCGCAACCGGGGGGCCCGGGGAGCTGTTTTTT.

V is TRBV11-2 and J is TRBJ2-1; TRBD1 aligns across 7 bases. Trimming removed 6 bases from V and 14 bases from J; junction bases left unmatched: 10. Germline lookup yields CDR1 SGHAT and CDR2 FQNNGV. CDR3 length equals 12 residues. The CDR3 loop is CASRITGTEEFF. The CDR3 nucleotides read TGTGCCAGCAGAATAACCGGGACAGAGGAGTTCTTC.

The J gene is TRBJ2-7, the V gene TRBV19; TRBD1 matches 9 bases. V dropped 7 bases and J dropped 6; count of bases not matched to a gene: 10. Per the germline V gene, CDR1 is LNHDA and CDR2 is SQIVND (reference sequence). The CDR3 sequence is 14 residues long. CDR3 DNA sequence: TGTGCCAGTATGGAGGGACAGGGTCCCTCCGAGCAGTACTTC. As protein: CASMEGQGPSEQYF.

The genes are TRBV7-3 and TRBJ1-1; D possibly corresponds to TRBD1 (6 bases). This CDR3 comprises 16 residues. CDR1 and CDR2 (germline): SGHTA, FQGTGA. V was cut by 4 bases and J by 5 bases, with 20 bases left in between. CDR3 loop: CASSSNRVGGPTEAFF. As DNA, the CDR3 is TGTGCCAGCAGCTCGAACAGGGTAGGGGGGCCGACTGAAGCTTTCTTT. Combining the CDR3 with reference TRBV7-3 and TRBJ1-1 gives the whole variable domain GAGVSQTPSNKVTEKGKYVELRCDPISGHTALYWYRQSLGQGPEFLIYFQGTGAADDSGLPNDRFFAVRPEGSVSTLKIQRTERGDSAVYLCASSSNRVGGPTEAFFGQGTRLTVV.

The chain employs TRBV13 and TRBJ2-7, with 8 bases identical to TRBD1. With 6 bases clipped from V and 4 bases from J, the junction kept 2 bases outside the gene matches. Germline CDR1 reads PRHDT; CDR2 reads FYEKMQ (reference sequence). The CDR3 is 12 residues long. The chain's CDR3 is CASRRQGYEQYF. The CDR3 coding sequence is TGTGCCAGCAGAAGACAGGGGTACGAGCAGTACTTC.

This clone appeared a single time. The chain has TRBV29-1 and TRBJ2-7; perhaps D is TRBD1 or TRBD2 (6 bases each). CDR3 length: 13 amino acids. With 7 bases removed from V and 6 bases from J, the gap between germline ends came to 19 bases. Germline-derived CDR1 and CDR2 are SQVTM and ANQGSEA. The CDR3 DNA is TGCAGCGCCGCCCGGTCCGGAGGGGGCGAGCAGTACTTC. Its translation is CSAARSGGGEQYF.

This chain links TRBV6-5 with TRBJ1-1, with 7 bases identical to TRBD1. This CDR3 is built from 13 residues. Per germline, CDR1 MNHEY and CDR2 SVGAGI. J lost 4 bases, V lost 8 bases, and 7 bases had no gene match. This CDR3 reads CASRTRGPTEAFF. CDR3 coding DNA: TGTGCCAGCCGTACAAGGGGGCCCACTGAAGCTTTCTTT.

The genes are TRBV9 and TRBJ1-2; the match to TRBD1 covers 7 bases. Looked up from germline, CDR1 is SGDLS and CDR2 is YYNGEE. This CDR3 has 15 residues. V was pared by 2 bases and J by 0 bases, with 4 bases of the junction left unmatched. The CDR3 bases are TGTGCCAGCAGCGTCCGGGACAGTCCTAACTATGGCTACACCTTC. Its protein product is CASSVRDSPNYGYTF.

This clone appeared a single time. This sequence joins TRBV7-2 and TRBJ1-3; a weak D match, TRBD1 (6 bases). Per the germline V gene, CDR1 is SGHTA and CDR2 is FQGNSA. This CDR3 has 16 amino acids. The ends were cut back, 2 bases at V and 4 bases at J, with 15 bases in the middle. The DNA for the CDR3 is TGTGCCAGCAGCTTACACCCCTCGGGACAAGGAAACACCATATATTTT. Protein product: CASSLHPSGQGNTIYF.

Note on this clone: Distinct nucleotide sequences in the sample also encode this CDR3. The chain carries TRBV7-9 and TRBJ2-5, with D unresolved. CDR1 and CDR2 from the germline V gene are SEHNR and FQNEAQ (reference sequence). Deletions cut 5 bases from V and 1 base from J, with 11 bases between. The CDR3 runs to 14 residues. This chain's CDR3 is CASSLRRVQETQYF. The CDR3 DNA reads as TGTGCCAGCAGCCTCCGACGGGTCCAAGAGACCCAGTACTTC. Supplemented by reference TRBV7-9 and TRBJ2-5, the full variable domain reads DTGVSQNPRHKITKRGQNVTFRCDPISEHNRLYWYRQTLGQGPEFLTYFQNEAQLEKSRLLSDRFSAERPKGSFSTLEIQRTEQGDSAMYLCASSLRRVQETQYFGPGTRLLVL.

The V gene is TRBV6-4, the J gene TRBJ2-6; TRBD1 aligns across 7 bases. The CDR3 totals 15 residues. The V segment lost 4 bases and the J segment 2 bases; nucleotides outside the gene matches: 2. Looked up from germline, CDR1 is MRHNA and CDR2 is SNTAGT. The CDR3 loop is CASSGRGPGANVLTF. The CDR3 nucleotides are TGTGCCAGCAGTGGTAGGGGGCCTGGGGCCAACGTCCTGACTTTC.

V gene TRBV6-5 combines with J gene TRBJ1-1; D not resolved. V dropped 3 bases and J dropped 4 bases, with 9 bases sitting between them. Per germline, CDR1 MNHEY and CDR2 SVGAGI. The CDR3 has 13 amino acids. The CDR3 protein is CASSYWVGTEAFF. The CDR3 DNA sequence: TGTGCCAGCAGTTATTGGGTGGGCACTGAAGCTTTCTTT.

A few counts support this clone. The V and J genes are TRBV7-9 and TRBJ1-1, with TRBD1 matching 7 bases. Trimming removed 4 bases from V and 1 base from J; junction bases left unmatched: 6. The CDR3 loop spans 15 amino acids. Germline CDR1 and CDR2: SEHNR and FQNEAQ (reference sequence). DNA for the CDR3: TGTGCCAGCAGCTCCCGACAGGGTCGGAACACTGAAGCTTTCTTT. Translating gives CASSSRQGRNTEAFF.

This clone appeared once. The genes are TRBV6-1 and TRBJ2-7, with D perhaps matching TRBD2 (6 bases). The CDR3 runs 14 residues. V lost 3 bases and J lost 5, with 14 bases in between. Germline CDR1 is MNHNS and CDR2 is SASEGT. The CDR3 here is CASSDRKGGNEQYF. DNA for the CDR3: TGTGCCAGCAGTGATCGCAAAGGAGGGAACGAGCAGTACTTC.

In DNA form, the CDR3 reads TGTGCCAGCAGATTAGGGGGAGGGCCTTACAATGAGCAGTTCTTC. Amino acid sequence: CASRLGGGPYNEQFF. This chain links TRBV27 with TRBJ2-1, with TRBD2 as a possible D gene (7 bases). The V gene's germline CDR1 is MNHEY and CDR2 SMNVEV (reference sequence). Between the trimmed V and J ends, which lost 6 bases and 4 bases, there was a span of 16 bases. The CDR3 runs 15 residues.